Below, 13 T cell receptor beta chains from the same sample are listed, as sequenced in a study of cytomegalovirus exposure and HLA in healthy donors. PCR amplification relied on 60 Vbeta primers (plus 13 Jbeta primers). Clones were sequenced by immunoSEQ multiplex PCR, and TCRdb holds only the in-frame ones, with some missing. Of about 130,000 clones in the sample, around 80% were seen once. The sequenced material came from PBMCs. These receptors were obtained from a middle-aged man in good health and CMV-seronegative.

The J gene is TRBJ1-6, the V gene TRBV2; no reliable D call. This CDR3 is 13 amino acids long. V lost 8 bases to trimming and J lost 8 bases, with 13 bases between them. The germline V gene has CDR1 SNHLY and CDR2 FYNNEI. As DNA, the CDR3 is TGTGCCAGCTCACCCGAGAAAGATTCACCCCTCCACTTT. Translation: CASSPEKDSPLHF.

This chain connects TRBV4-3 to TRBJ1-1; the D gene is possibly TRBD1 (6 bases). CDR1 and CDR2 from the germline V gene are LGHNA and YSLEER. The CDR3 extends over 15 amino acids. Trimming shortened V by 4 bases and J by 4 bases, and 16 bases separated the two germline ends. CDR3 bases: TGCGCCAGCAGCCCCCTCGACCGGGACATCACTGAAGCTTTCTTT. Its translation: CASSPLDRDITEAFF.

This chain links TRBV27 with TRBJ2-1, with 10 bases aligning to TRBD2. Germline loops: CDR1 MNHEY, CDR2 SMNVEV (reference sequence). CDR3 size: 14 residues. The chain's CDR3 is CATGPSGGASIQFF. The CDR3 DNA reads TGTGCGACTGGCCCCAGCGGGGGGGCCAGTATTCAGTTCTTC.

The CDR3 loop reads CAISKPGQGAVGEQYF. In DNA form, the CDR3 reads TGTGCCATCAGTAAACCGGGGCAGGGGGCTGTGGGGGAGCAGTACTTC. V and J are TRBV10-3 and TRBJ2-7; 8 nucleotides align to TRBD1. Germline V gives CDR1 ENHRY, CDR2 SYGVKD. The CDR3 runs to 16 residues. Trimming took 5 bases from V and 7 from J; bases not matched to a gene: 16.

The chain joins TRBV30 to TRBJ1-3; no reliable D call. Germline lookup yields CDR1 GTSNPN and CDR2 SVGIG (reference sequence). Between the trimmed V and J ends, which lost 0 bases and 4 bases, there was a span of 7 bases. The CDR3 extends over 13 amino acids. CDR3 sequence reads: CAWSVSVGNTIYF. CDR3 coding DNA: TGTGCCTGGAGTGTCTCAGTGGGAAACACCATATATTTT.

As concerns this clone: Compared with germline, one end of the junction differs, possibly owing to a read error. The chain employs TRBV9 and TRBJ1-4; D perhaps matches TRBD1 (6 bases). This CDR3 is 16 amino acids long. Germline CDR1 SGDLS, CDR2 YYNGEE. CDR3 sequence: CASSGGNGQTTEKLFF. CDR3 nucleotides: TGTGCCAGCAGCGGTGGGAATGGACAGACTACTGAAAAACTGTTTTTT.

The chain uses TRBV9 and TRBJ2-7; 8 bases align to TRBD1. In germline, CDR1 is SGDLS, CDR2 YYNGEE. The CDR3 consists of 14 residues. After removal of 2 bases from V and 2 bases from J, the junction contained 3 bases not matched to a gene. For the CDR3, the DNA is TGTGCCAGCAGCGTCGGACAGGGACCCTACGAGCAGTACTTC. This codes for CASSVGQGPYEQYF.

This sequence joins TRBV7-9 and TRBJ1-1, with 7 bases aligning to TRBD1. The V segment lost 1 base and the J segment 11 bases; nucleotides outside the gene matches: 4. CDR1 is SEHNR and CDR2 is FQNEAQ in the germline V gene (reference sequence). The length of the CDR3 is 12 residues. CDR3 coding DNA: TGTGCCAGCAGCTTAGGACAGGGTCAGGCTTTCTTT. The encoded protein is CASSLGQGQAFF.

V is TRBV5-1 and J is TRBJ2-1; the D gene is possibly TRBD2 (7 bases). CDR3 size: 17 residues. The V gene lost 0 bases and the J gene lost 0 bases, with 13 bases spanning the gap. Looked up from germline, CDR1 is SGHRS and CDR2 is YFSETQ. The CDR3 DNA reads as TGCGCCAGCAGCTTGGCCCGAGGGGGGGACTCCTACAATGAGCAGTTCTTC. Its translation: CASSLARGGDSYNEQFF.

CDR3 coding DNA: TGTGCCTGGAGTGCCCTGGACAGGGATGTGGGCGAGCAGTACTTC. This codes for CAWSALDRDVGEQYF. J is TRBJ2-7 and V is TRBV30; 8 nucleotides align to TRBD1. The CDR3 length is 15 residues. Germline CDR1 and CDR2: GTSNPN and SVGIG (reference sequence). Losses at the gene ends were 1 base for V and 6 bases for J; bases not matched to a gene: 11.

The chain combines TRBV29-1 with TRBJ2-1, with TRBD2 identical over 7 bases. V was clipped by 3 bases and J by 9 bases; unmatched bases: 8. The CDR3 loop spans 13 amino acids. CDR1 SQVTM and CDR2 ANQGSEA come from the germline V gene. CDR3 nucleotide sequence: TGCAGCGTTGACGATGTAACTAGCGCTGAGCAGTTCTTC. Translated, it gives CSVDDVTSAEQFF.

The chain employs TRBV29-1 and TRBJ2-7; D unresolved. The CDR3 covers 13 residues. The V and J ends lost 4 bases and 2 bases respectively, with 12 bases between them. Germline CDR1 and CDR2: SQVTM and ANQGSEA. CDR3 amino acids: CSVVLGSTYEQYF. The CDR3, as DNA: TGCAGCGTTGTTTTGGGCAGTACCTACGAGCAGTACTTC.

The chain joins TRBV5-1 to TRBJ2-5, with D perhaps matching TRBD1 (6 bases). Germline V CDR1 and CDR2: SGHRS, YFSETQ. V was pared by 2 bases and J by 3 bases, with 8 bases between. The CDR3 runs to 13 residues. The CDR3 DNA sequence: TGCGCCAGCAGCTTACAGGGTGAAGAGACCCAGTACTTC. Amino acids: CASSLQGEETQYF.